Sequencing of this T cell receptor (beta chain) was carried out in a study of regulatory T cells in long-lasting Graves disease. Overall study: Patients with new Graves' disease had used antithyroid drugs below 3 months. Whole-study results and caveats: The small sample size may have reduced accuracy. Repertoires from persistent disease leaned toward TRBV28, TRBJ1-2 and TRBJ2-5.

About this clonotype itself: Its specificity is unknown.

Time point: newly diagnosed GD, antithyroid drugs for less than 3 months. Scientists built the TCR library using RNA that was extracted from PBMCs. An approximately 9-milliliter sample of peripheral blood was drawn into EDTA tubes. Germline loops: CDR1 SGHRS, CDR2 YFSETQ. Trimming pared 0 bases from V and 6 bases from J, leaving 13 bases between. There are 14 residues in the CDR3. Building of the TCR beta libraries involved iRepertoire HTBI primers and Arm-PCR of CDR3 regions. Each CDR3 protein gets one entry after TCRdb re-called the multiplex PCR reads with MiXCR. The sample yields roughly 420,000 distinct CDR3 sequences, around 16% seen once.

This TCR was sampled from a female donor with Graves disease. Sequencing used peripheral blood mononuclear cells (PBMCs), obtained at new diagnosis, from a patient treated with antithyroid drugs. The chain combines TRBV5-1 with TRBJ2-7, with D possibly matching TRBD2 (6 bases). The CDR3 protein is CASSLDPGAREQYF. The CDR3 coding sequence is TGCGCCAGCAGCTTGGACCCGGGAGCCCGCGAGCAGTACTTC.